A single sample is the source of the 7 T cell receptor beta chains below, sequenced in a study of cytomegalovirus exposure and HLA in healthy donors. 60 Vbeta and 13 Jbeta primers were used in PCR. Some clones are missing from TCRdb's copy, which holds only in-frame ones; the method was immunoSEQ multiplex PCR. The sample has 100,000 to 150,000 clones. The sequenced sample consisted of PBMCs. The receptors were gathered from a man between 18 and 35 years old in good health and CMV-seronegative.

The chain combines TRBV27 with TRBJ1-5, with D possibly matching TRBD1 (6 bases). This CDR3 is built from 19 residues. Deletions cut 0 bases from V and 1 base from J, with 19 bases between. CDR1 is MNHEY and CDR2 is SMNVEV in the germline V gene (reference sequence). The chain's CDR3 is CASSLSRRQEPVSNQPQHF. CDR3 nucleotides: TGTGCCAGCAGTTTATCGAGGCGACAGGAACCCGTAAGCAATCAGCCCCAGCATTTT.

The gene calls are TRBV28 and TRBJ2-5; 11 bases map to TRBD2. This CDR3 is built from 17 residues. After removal of 2 bases from V and 2 bases from J, the junction contained 7 bases not matched to a gene. Germline CDR1 reads MDHEN; CDR2 reads SYDVKM. The CDR3 nucleotides are TGTGCCAGCAGTTTAAATCTAGCGGGAGGAACACAAGAGACCCAGTACTTC. Translation gives CASSLNLAGGTQETQYF.

The chain has TRBV5-4 and TRBJ2-1; TRBD2 aligns across 9 bases. The CDR3 is made up of 16 amino acids. V gave up 0 bases and J gave up 3 bases; unmatched junction bases: 4. Germline CDR1 reads SGHNT; CDR2 reads YYREEE (reference sequence). This chain's CDR3 is CASSLEAGGIYNEQFF. DNA for the CDR3: TGTGCCAGCAGCTTGGAGGCGGGAGGGATCTACAATGAGCAGTTCTTC.

V gene TRBV10-2 combines with J gene TRBJ1-2; D is uncertain. Germline V gene data show CDR1 as WSHSY and CDR2 as SAAADI. V gave up 6 bases and J gave up 4 bases, with 6 bases separating them. There are 11 residues in the CDR3. DNA of the CDR3: TGCGCCAGCAGCGGCGGCTATGGCTACACCTTC. Translated: CASSGGYGYTF.

The chain uses TRBV19 and TRBJ1-2; D possibly corresponds to TRBD1 (5 bases). Germline values: CDR1 LNHDA, CDR2 SQIVND (reference sequence). V was cut by 11 bases and J by 2 bases, with 18 bases left in between. CDR3 length: 14 residues. Here the CDR3 reads CASQGVLPNYGYTF. Here the CDR3 DNA reads TGTGCCTCCCAAGGGGTGCTACCGAACTATGGCTACACCTTC.

The chain couples TRBV5-1 to TRBJ2-6; 8 nucleotides line up with TRBD1. The germline CDR1 and CDR2 sequences are SGHRS and YFSETQ. The CDR3 extends over 16 amino acids. V lost 3 bases, J lost 0 bases, and 2 bases stayed unmatched. In nucleotides, the CDR3 is TGCGCCAGCAGCTCGACAGGGGCCTCTGGGGCCAACGTCCTGACTTTC. Amino acid sequence: CASSSTGASGANVLTF.

J is TRBJ2-7 and V is TRBV7-2; D is undetermined. The germline V and J ends were trimmed by 1 base and 2 bases, with 12 bases remaining between them. From germline, CDR1 is SGHTA and CDR2 FQGNSA. This CDR3 comprises 15 residues. The CDR3 sequence is CASSLDQNVAYEQYF. The CDR3 nucleotides read TGTGCCAGCAGCTTAGACCAGAACGTTGCCTACGAGCAGTACTTC. The variable domain in full, with the rest retrieved from reference TRBV7-2 and TRBJ2-7, is GAGVSQSPSNKVTEKGKDVELRCDPISGHTALYWYRQSLGQGLEFLIYFQGNSAPDKSGLPSDRFSAERTGGSVSTLTIQRTQQEDSAVYLCASSLDQNVAYEQYFGPGTRLTVT.